This T cell receptor beta chain was recorded in a study of CD8 T cells in Susac syndrome. Sequencing of TCR beta covered CD8+ and CD4+ T cells obtained from blood. Isolation of CD8+ and CD4+ T cells was performed negatively, whereas enrichment of TEMRA cells was done by FACS. Random hexamers were used to reverse transcribe an amount of roughly 0.45 to 1 ug RNA. Across 54 Vbeta and 13 Jbeta, immunoSEQ multiplex PCR amplified TCR beta CDR3. One entry per CDR3 protein results from TCRdb running MiXCR on the immunoSEQ multiplex PCR reads. The table records 100,000 to 150,000 distinct CDR3 sequences, 75% to 90% of them present only once. The CDR3 is made up of 13 amino acids. In germline, CDR1 is SGHTS, CDR2 YDEGEE. Trimming took off 5 bases at V and 4 bases at J, with 13 bases between the two ends.

V and J are TRBV5-8 and TRBJ2-7, with no clear D. This receptor was taken from a human donor with multiple sclerosis. Sequencing used CD8+ T cells from PBMCs. CDR3: CASSPFQDYEQYF. For the CDR3, the DNA is TGTGCCAGCAGTCCGTTCCAAGATTACGAGCAGTACTTC.